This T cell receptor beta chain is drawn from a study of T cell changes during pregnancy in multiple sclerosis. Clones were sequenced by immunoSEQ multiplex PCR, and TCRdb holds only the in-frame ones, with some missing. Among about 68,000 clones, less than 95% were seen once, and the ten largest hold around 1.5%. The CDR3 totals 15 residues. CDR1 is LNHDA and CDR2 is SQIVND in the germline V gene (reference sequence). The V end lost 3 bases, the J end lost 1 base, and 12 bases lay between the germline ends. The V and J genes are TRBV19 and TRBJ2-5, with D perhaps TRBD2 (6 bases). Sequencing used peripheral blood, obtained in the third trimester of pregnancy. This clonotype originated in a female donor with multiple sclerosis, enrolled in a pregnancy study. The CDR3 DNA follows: TGTGCCAGTAGTATTACGGGCGGGACCCAAGAGACCCAGTACTTC. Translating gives CASSITGGTQETQYF. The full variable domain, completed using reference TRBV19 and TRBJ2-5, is DGGITQSPKYLFRKEGQNVTLSCEQNLNHDAMYWYRQDPGQGLRLIYYSQIVNDFQKGDIAEGYSVSREKKESFPLTVTSAQKNPTAFYLCASSITGGTQETQYFGPGTRLLVL.